These 16 T cell receptor beta chains were all obtained from the same sample, sequenced in a study of blood T cell repertoires in COVID-19 (dated by TCRdb to the early 2020s). Libraries came from the immunoSEQ multiplex PCR assay. TCRdb obtained this table from immuneACCESS and retained in-frame rearrangements with V and J assigned. These tables miss some clones; where compared with another copy, unresolved V genes account for less than half of the shortfall, and the remainder is unexplained. For this sample there are 35,000 or so clones; roughly 90% appear just once. Together, the top ten hold less than 7% of the sample. The sample was peripheral blood. Every receptor here comes from a human donor in a cohort sampled during active COVID-19.

The V gene is TRBV6-6, the J gene TRBJ1-1; 7 bases line up with TRBD1. V was pared by 5 bases and J by 2 bases, with 8 bases of the junction left unmatched. The CDR3 has 15 residues. Germline assignment: CDR1 MNHNY and CDR2 SVGAGI (reference sequence). CDR3 region: CASSTRQGDNTEAFF. The CDR3 DNA follows: TGTGCCAGCAGTACCCGACAGGGTGACAACACTGAAGCTTTCTTT.

The genes are TRBV7-9 and TRBJ1-4, with D hard to call. Germline V lookup: CDR1 SEHNR, CDR2 FQNEAQ (reference sequence). V lost 1 base and J lost 8, with 11 bases in between. The CDR3 is 14 residues long. Here the CDR3 DNA reads TGTGCCAGCAGCTTAGTATCGGGTGGGGAAAAACTGTTTTTT. Its protein product is CASSLVSGGEKLFF.

V gene TRBV2 combines with J gene TRBJ2-7, with TRBD2 identical over 10 bases. After removal of 7 bases from V and 1 base from J, the junction contained 4 bases not matched to a gene. The CDR3 runs 14 residues. Germline V CDR1 and CDR2: SNHLY, FYNNEI. The CDR3 DNA reads TGTGCCAGCAAGGTAGCGGGAGGTTCCTACGAGCAGTACTTC. This encodes CASKVAGGSYEQYF.

This chain joins TRBV11-2 and TRBJ2-5; 8 bases fit TRBD1. V shed 5 bases and J 4 bases; nucleotides not matched to a gene: 6. CDR3 size: 14 residues. Germline V gene lookup returns CDR1 SGHAT and CDR2 FQNNGV. CDR3 protein: CASSQGQGGETQYF. CDR3 sequence (DNA): TGTGCCAGCAGCCAAGGACAGGGAGGAGAGACCCAGTACTTC.

This chain connects TRBV6-4 to TRBJ1-1; D not resolved. The CDR3 has 12 amino acids. In germline, CDR1 is MRHNA, CDR2 SNTAGT. Trimming left V 3 bases short and J 9 bases short, with 11 bases between. CDR3 protein: CASSEPYGKAFF. In nucleotides, the CDR3 is TGTGCCAGCAGTGAGCCCTACGGGAAAGCTTTCTTT.

The J gene is TRBJ2-1, the V gene TRBV4-2; TRBD2 agrees at 11 bases. Germline CDR1 reads LGHNA; CDR2 reads YNFKEQ. V dropped 2 bases and J dropped 3; count of bases not matched to a gene: 3. The CDR3 covers 16 residues. The CDR3 protein is CASSQLTSGSYNEQFF. Here the CDR3 DNA reads TGTGCCAGCAGCCAACTCACTAGCGGGAGCTACAATGAGCAGTTCTTC.

The rearrangement joins TRBV19 to TRBJ1-1, with no clear D. CDR3 size: 13 residues. With 7 bases removed from V and 6 bases from J, the gap between germline ends came to 15 bases. CDR1 is LNHDA, CDR2 SQIVND, per germline (reference sequence). Here the CDR3 DNA reads TGTGCCAGTACCGACCGGCGGAGAGCTGAAGCTTTCTTT. Translated, it gives CASTDRRRAEAFF.

The chain has TRBV19 and TRBJ2-2; weak D call: TRBD1 (6 bases). CDR3 size: 15 residues. Trimming left V 4 bases short and J 2 bases short, with 11 bases between. The germline V gene has CDR1 LNHDA and CDR2 SQIVND (reference sequence). The CDR3 is CASSSPDRNTGELFF. The CDR3 coding sequence is TGTGCCAGTAGTAGTCCGGACAGAAACACCGGGGAGCTGTTTTTT.

The rearrangement links TRBV5-1 to TRBJ1-4; D is uncertain. CDR3 size: 15 residues. Germline V CDR1 and CDR2: SGHRS, YFSETQ. V gave up 5 bases and J gave up 4 bases, with 15 bases separating them. The CDR3: CASSWREPFNEKLFF. The CDR3 DNA sequence: TGCGCCAGCAGTTGGAGAGAGCCGTTTAATGAAAAACTGTTTTTT. Full variable domain (outside the CDR3, taken from reference TRBV5-1 and TRBJ1-4): KAGVTQTPRYLIKTRGQQVTLSCSPISGHRSVSWYQQTPGQGLQFLFEYFSETQRNKGNFPGRFSGRQFSNSRSEMNVSTLELGDSALYLCASSWREPFNEKLFFGSGTQLSVL.

This clone was counted only a few times. The CDR3 DNA reads TGTGCCAGCACGCGGACAGGGGGCGAGAACAATCAGCCCCAGCATTTT. Protein sequence: CASTRTGGENNQPQHF. The chain joins TRBV5-5 to TRBJ1-5, with 11 bases aligning to TRBD1. Germline CDR1 and CDR2: SGHKS and YYEKEE (reference sequence). This CDR3 contains 16 residues. Trimming took 6 bases from V and 3 from J; bases not matched to a gene: 8.

The CDR3 nucleotides read TGTGCCAGCAGCCCCCGGGAGGGGGTCTCACCCCTCCACTTT. It specifies CASSPREGVSPLHF. V usage is TRBV7-2 and J usage is TRBJ1-6, with D possibly matching TRBD1 (6 bases). The V gene lost 5 bases and the J gene lost 10 bases, with 15 bases spanning the gap. CDR3 size: 14 residues. From germline, CDR1 is SGHTA and CDR2 FQGNSA. Full variable domain (rest looked up from reference TRBV7-2 and TRBJ1-6): GAGVSQSPSNKVTEKGKDVELRCDPISGHTALYWYRQSLGQGLEFLIYFQGNSAPDKSGLPSDRFSAERTGGSVSTLTIQRTQQEDSAVYLCASSPREGVSPLHFGNGTRLTVT.

This chain links TRBV10-1 with TRBJ1-6, with a possible D match to TRBD1 (6 bases). The CDR3 length is 15 residues. The V gene's germline CDR1 is WNHNN and CDR2 SYGVQD (reference sequence). V lost 4 bases and J 4 bases, leaving 11 bases between the germline ends. The CDR3 DNA sequence: TGCGCCAGCAGTGGACAGGCGGATTATAATTCACCCCTCCACTTT. As protein: CASSGQADYNSPLHF.

The chain has TRBV9 and TRBJ2-7; no clear D. Germline V lookup: CDR1 SGDLS, CDR2 YYNGEE. V was pared by 4 bases and J by 2 bases, with 16 bases between. This CDR3 comprises 15 residues. The CDR3 region is CASSPSQFSPYEQYF. The CDR3 DNA is TGTGCCAGCAGCCCTAGTCAATTTTCCCCCTACGAGCAGTACTTC.

This chain uses TRBV10-2 with TRBJ2-7; D is unclear. The ends were cut back, 3 bases at V and 5 bases at J, with 11 bases in the middle. Per germline, CDR1 WSHSY and CDR2 SAAADI. The CDR3 spans 13 residues. The CDR3 DNA is TGCGCCAGCAGTGACCCACTCGTCCACGAGCAGTACTTC. Protein product: CASSDPLVHEQYF.

This chain joins TRBV12-5 and TRBJ2-2; 11 nucleotides agree with TRBD2. Germline V gives CDR1 LGHNT, CDR2 FRNRAP. V lost 5 bases, J lost 5 bases, and 7 bases stayed unmatched. The CDR3 runs to 16 residues. In DNA, the CDR3 is TGTGCTAGTGGTACGCCTAGCGGGGGGATGACCGGGGAGCTGTTTTTT. This translates into CASGTPSGGMTGELFF. The full variable domain, its missing parts supplied by reference TRBV12-5 and TRBJ2-2, is DARVTQTPRHKVTEMGQEVTMRCQPILGHNTVFWYRQTMMQGLELLAYFRNRAPLDDSGMPKDRFSAEMPDATLATLKIQPSEPRDSAVYFCASGTPSGGMTGELFFGEGSRLTVL.

J is TRBJ1-5 and V is TRBV16; D is unclear. Trimming removed 1 base from V and 7 bases from J, with 11 bases in between. The V gene's germline CDR1 is KGHSY and CDR2 FQNENV. The CDR3 totals 14 residues. CDR3 coding DNA: TGTGCCAGCAGCCAATTGATATCACGGCAGCCCCAGCATTTT. This gives the protein CASSQLISRQPQHF.